This T cell receptor beta chain derives from a study of blood T cell repertoires in COVID-19. TCRdb keeps only in-frame clones here, not all; method: immunoSEQ multiplex PCR. The sample includes under 45,000 clones, 89% seen only once; the top ten take approximately 0.37%. This clone was counted between two and nine times. The CDR3 is 15 amino acids. V was clipped by 6 bases and J by 1 base; unmatched bases: 6. Germline V gene lookup returns CDR1 MNHEY and CDR2 SVGAGI. Sequenced: peripheral blood. The sequence derives from a human donor in a cohort sampled during active COVID-19. The rearrangement links TRBV6-5 to TRBJ1-1; the match to TRBD1 covers 9 bases. DNA of the CDR3: TGTGCCAGCAGGCAGCCGGGACAGGGGAACACTGAAGCTTTCTTT. It yields the protein CASRQPGQGNTEAFF.